The entry below gives a single T cell receptor (beta chain) sequence along with its context. The germline CDR1 and CDR2 sequences are SGHRS and YFSETQ. J was trimmed by 6 bases and V by 4 bases; bases with no gene match: 8. This CDR3 comprises 14 residues. The data stem from a study of blood T cell repertoires in COVID-19. Background on the study: Researchers got acute and convalescent COVID-19 samples from the United States, Italy and Spain. Nucleic acid was either cDNA or gDNA, and it came from T cells, B-cell-depleted T cells, or PBMCs.

Per the original methods: Nucleated cell counts were estimated from reference gene primer amplification. The repertoire was sequenced with immunoSEQ multiplex PCR; TCRdb's copy has only in-frame clones and lacks some. That table supplies the V and J calls and clone size; D and trimming were determined from the DNA. The data show 65,000 to 85,000 clones, more than 70% seen once. The sequence was obtained from a human donor in a cohort sampled during active COVID-19. Sequenced material: peripheral blood. This sequence joins TRBV5-1 and TRBJ1-2, with TRBD1 matching 8 bases. The DNA for the CDR3 is TGCGCCAGCAGCCCCGGACAGGGTTTAAATGGCTACACCTTC. It specifies CASSPGQGLNGYTF.